This TCR beta chain stems from a study of siplizumab effects on memory and regulatory T cells (dated 2019 in TCRdb). In the study overall: The effect of the anti-CD2 antibody siplizumab on alloreactive T-cell subsets was examined in allogeneic mixed lymphocyte reactions constructed from human PBMCs.

On this clone: Its antigen specificity is not known. No much larger clone is present one base from it, and per-base qualities are unavailable.

CDR3 length: 13 amino acids, cysteine to phenylalanine. The retained sequence is limited to the CDR3, 39 bases, with the frame set at the first base. A distance of 8 bases separates the germline ends of V and J, which lose 0 bases and 8 bases respectively. The germline V gene specifies MRHNA as CDR1 and SNTAGT as CDR2. Receptor amplification or capture employed the immunoSEQ multiplex PCR assay. About 10^5 TCR templates per sample were assayed by the deep sequencing platform. Genomic DNA extracted from sorted T cells was used for TCRbeta CDR3 sequencing. Turning to the authors' computational methods: The R programming language was used for the clonal analysis of the TCRbeta CDR3 data. Alloreactive CD4+ and CD8+ clones were defined by comparing unstimulated samples with post-reaction CFSE-low samples. Regulatory or non-regulatory origin was assigned to alloreactive CD4+ clones by matching of sequences to sorted unstimulated Treg and non-Treg repertoires. TCRdb obtained this table from immuneACCESS and retained in-frame rearrangements with V and J assigned. These tables miss some clones; where compared with another copy, unresolved V genes account for less than half of the shortfall, and the remainder is unexplained. That table gives V, J and clone size, and the DNA gave D and trimming. The sample records around 100,000 clones, roughly 93% of which are singletons. About 0.62% of the sample belongs to the ten largest clones.

Broad study findings and their caveats: The suppressive function of proliferating Tregs from siplizumab cultures was not functionally confirmed. Because sequences at frequencies below about 10^-5 were poorly captured, only a minor fraction of alloreactive clones could be mapped back to unstimulated subsets. Siplizumab significantly lowered the cumulative frequency of alloreactive sequences that could be traced to unstimulated CD4+ memory T cells. Among mappable alloreactive CD4+ clones, the Treg-derived fraction averaged about 70% with siplizumab versus around 27% in control reactions. About 75-96% of proliferating CD4+ or CD8+ clones could not be given a naive or memory phenotype. Greater diversity appeared to be present in unstimulated naive T cells than in memory T cells, and a substantial contribution to the alloresponse seemed to be made by naive cells.

TCRbeta CDR3 sequencing was performed on sorted unstimulated T cells and on proliferating T cells recovered from mixed lymphocyte reactions. Fresh whole blood from about 10 HLA-typed healthy donors served as the source for isolating PBMCs. To map where alloreactive clones came from, unstimulated CD4+ regulatory T cells were FACS-sorted. This TCR was recovered from a human donor in good health. The rearrangement combines TRBV6-4 with TRBJ2-1; no D gene is confidently identified. The sample consisted of Tregs sorted from blood. The DNA reads as follows: TGTGCCAGCAGTGACTCCCGCTGGGATGAGCAGTTCTTC. This codes for CASSDSRWDEQFF.